The 30 T cell receptor beta chains presented below share a single source sample, sequenced in a study of OX40 agonist ivuxolimab in advanced cancers. This table comes from immunoSEQ multiplex PCR, and its TCRdb copy is limited to in-frame clones, with some not included. The table has approximately 80,000 clones, about 89% seen once; the top ten hold roughly 8.9%. The source material was CD4+ or CD8+ T cells sorted from blood, sampled in a trial of the OX40 agonist ivuxolimab. These receptors originate from an adult with an advanced solid tumor such as melanoma, head and neck, liver or kidney cancer.

This clone was observed a handful of times. The chain links TRBV9 to TRBJ1-1; D is unresolved. The V and J ends lost 4 bases and 7 bases respectively, with 8 bases between them. CDR3 length: 11 residues. Germline V gene data show CDR1 as SGDLS and CDR2 as YYNGEE. CDR3 in amino acids: CASSPAGEAFF. DNA of the CDR3: TGTGCCAGCAGCCCGGCGGGTGAAGCTTTCTTT.

The chain carries TRBV30 and TRBJ1-1; D is uncertain. With 0 bases removed from V and 7 bases from J, the gap between germline ends came to 9 bases. Germline-derived CDR1 and CDR2 are GTSNPN and SVGIG (reference sequence). The length of the CDR3 is 12 residues. Here the CDR3 reads CAWSVFGVEAFF. Written as DNA, the CDR3 is TGTGCCTGGAGTGTGTTCGGCGTTGAAGCTTTCTTT. The full variable domain, its missing parts supplied by reference TRBV30 and TRBJ1-1, is SQTIHQWPATLVQPVGSPLSLECTVEGTSNPNLYWYRQAAGRGLQLLFYSVGIGQISSEVPQNLSASRPQDRQFILSSKKLLLSDSGFYLCAWSVFGVEAFFGQGTRLTVV.

This chain connects TRBV7-3 to TRBJ2-1; D may be TRBD2 (5 bases). CDR1 and CDR2 from the germline V gene are SGHTA and FQGTGA. The CDR3 covers 13 residues. V lost 5 bases to trimming and J lost 5 bases, with 10 bases between them. The CDR3 is CASSPGLNNEQFF. The CDR3 nucleotides read TGTGCCAGCAGCCCAGGACTCAACAATGAGCAGTTCTTC.

This clone was recorded only once. The V and J genes are TRBV28 and TRBJ2-3; D is uncertain. This CDR3 is 15 amino acids long. Germline V CDR1 and CDR2: MDHEN, SYDVKM. Trimming shortened V by 6 bases and J by 0 bases, and 13 bases separated the two germline ends. CDR3 DNA sequence: TGTGCCAGCAGCAACGAGCCGGACAGCACAGATACGCAGTATTTT. It translates to CASSNEPDSTDTQYF.

The chain employs TRBV28 and TRBJ2-1, with 7 positions matching TRBD2. The CDR3 sequence is 18 residues long. The junction had 14 bases not matched to a gene; V was cut back by 5 bases and J by 1 base. Germline CDR1 and CDR2: MDHEN and SYDVKM. The CDR3 DNA is TGTGCCAGCAGTACCCTGTTTCAACTAGCGTATTCCTACAATGAGCAGTTCTTC. Translated: CASSTLFQLAYSYNEQFF.

V and J are TRBV9 and TRBJ2-1; 9 bases are a match to TRBD2. The V and J ends lost 5 bases and 0 bases, in that order; junction bases with no gene match: 12. Germline CDR1 reads SGDLS; CDR2 reads YYNGEE. CDR3 length: 18 amino acids. The CDR3 nucleotides are TGTGCCAGCAGTGGTAGCGGGAGAGGAGAAAGCTCCTACAATGAGCAGTTCTTC. The encoded protein is CASSGSGRGESSYNEQFF.

This chain joins TRBV6-5 and TRBJ2-2; TRBD1 matches 8 bases. Germline CDR1 reads MNHEY; CDR2 reads SVGAGI. Trimming cost V 2 bases and J 6 bases; bases outside gene matches: 2. There are 14 residues in the CDR3. CDR3 region: CASSYMDRAGELFF. DNA of the CDR3: TGTGCCAGCAGTTACATGGACAGGGCCGGGGAGCTGTTTTTT.

The chain links TRBV28 to TRBJ1-5; possible D gene TRBD1, 6 bases. Germline V CDR1 and CDR2: MDHEN, SYDVKM. Trimming removed 2 bases from V and 7 bases from J, with 15 bases in between. The CDR3 loop spans 15 amino acids. Here the CDR3 reads CASSLARGFGQPQHF. CDR3 in DNA: TGTGCCAGCAGTTTAGCCAGGGGATTTGGCCAGCCCCAGCATTTT.

V and J are TRBV4-1 and TRBJ2-3; D might be TRBD1 (5 bases). Germline V gene sequence: CDR1 MGHRA, CDR2 YSYEKL. The CDR3 totals 14 residues. V was pared by 0 bases and J by 5 bases, with 9 bases between. This chain's CDR3 is CASSQDLRGDTQYF. The CDR3, as DNA: TGCGCCAGCAGCCAAGATCTTAGGGGAGATACGCAGTATTTT.

The V and J genes are TRBV7-8 and TRBJ1-1, with D uncertain. The CDR3 is made up of 15 amino acids. CDR1 SGHVS and CDR2 FQNEAQ come from the germline V gene. Trimming pared 1 base from V and 4 bases from J, leaving 13 bases between. The CDR3 region has the DNA TGTGCCAGCAGCTTAGGGGAAATGCTGGGCACTGAAGCTTTCTTT. It encodes CASSLGEMLGTEAFF.

This chain joins TRBV6-5 and TRBJ2-4; TRBD2 matches 7 bases. This CDR3 has 11 residues. CDR1 and CDR2 from the germline V gene are MNHEY and SVGAGI. V trimming: 5 bases; J trimming: 10 bases; junction bases outside the gene matches: 2. The CDR3 reads CASSTGGIQYF. CDR3 DNA sequence: TGTGCCAGCAGTACCGGGGGGATTCAGTACTTC.

The V and J genes are TRBV25-1 and TRBJ1-5; 9 nucleotides align to TRBD1. Germline V gene data show CDR1 as MGHDK and CDR2 as SYGVNS. With V trimmed by 1 base and J by 10 bases, 5 bases remained unmatched. This CDR3 is 14 amino acids long. The CDR3 DNA is TGTGCCAGCAGTGAATGGGGGACAGGGCCTCCCCAGCATTTT. Residues: CASSEWGTGPPQHF.

This chain connects TRBV2 to TRBJ2-1; 9 bases match TRBD2. The CDR3 totals 16 residues. Germline loops: CDR1 SNHLY, CDR2 FYNNEI. The J segment lost 1 base and the V segment lost 4 bases, leaving 5 bases of the junction unmatched. The CDR3 DNA reads as TGTGCCAGCAGTGTCTCGCGGGGGGGTTCCTACAATGAGCAGTTCTTC. The encoded protein is CASSVSRGGSYNEQFF.

The chain is built from TRBV5-1 and TRBJ1-3; unclear D gene. CDR1 is SGHRS and CDR2 is YFSETQ in the germline V gene. V lost 4 bases, J lost 4 bases, and 15 bases lay in between. The length of the CDR3 is 15 residues. CDR3: CASSPDMRHGNTIYF. CDR3 sequence (DNA): TGCGCCAGCAGCCCCGACATGAGGCACGGAAACACCATATATTTT.

The chain joins TRBV9 to TRBJ1-1; 7 bases are shared with TRBD1. V was clipped by 3 bases and J by 4 bases; unmatched bases: 6. In germline, CDR1 is SGDLS, CDR2 YYNGEE. This CDR3 contains 14 residues. Written as DNA, the CDR3 is TGTGCCAGCAGCGACCTACAGGGGCTCACTGAAGCTTTCTTT. The encoded protein is CASSDLQGLTEAFF.

The chain has TRBV4-1 and TRBJ1-1; D remains ambiguous. V was cut by 0 bases and J by 0 bases, with 14 bases left in between. Germline V CDR1 and CDR2: MGHRA, YSYEKL. The CDR3 is made up of 17 amino acids. The CDR3 here is CASSQEGFRALNTEAFF. CDR3 sequence (DNA): TGCGCCAGCAGCCAAGAAGGGTTCCGGGCCCTGAACACTGAAGCTTTCTTT.

The chain has TRBV30 and TRBJ1-6, with 9 bases lining up with TRBD1. Germline loops: CDR1 GTSNPN, CDR2 SVGIG (reference sequence). Germline trimming cut 2 bases from V and 10 bases from J; bases unmatched to any gene: 9. CDR3 length equals 15 residues. This chain's CDR3 is CAWSKPTGGRSPLHF. The CDR3 DNA is TGTGCCTGGAGTAAGCCGACAGGGGGTAGGTCACCCCTCCACTTT.

CDR3: CASSQDFGEQENYGYTF. The CDR3 DNA follows: TGCGCCAGCAGCCAAGATTTTGGAGAGCAGGAGAACTATGGCTACACCTTC. The chain couples TRBV4-3 to TRBJ1-2; D gene uncertain. Germline V gene data show CDR1 as LGHNA and CDR2 as YSLEER. V was cut by 0 bases and J by 2 bases, with 16 bases left in between. The CDR3 runs to 17 residues.

The chain couples TRBV6-4 to TRBJ2-1; 10 nucleotides agree with TRBD2. Trimming took 0 bases from V and 7 from J; bases not matched to a gene: 15. The germline CDR1 and CDR2 sequences are MRHNA and SNTAGT. This CDR3 spans 19 amino acids. The CDR3 region is CASSDSAASGGPGLNEQFF. In DNA form, the CDR3 reads TGTGCCAGCAGTGACTCCGCCGCTAGCGGGGGCCCTGGGTTAAATGAGCAGTTCTTC.

The rearrangement joins TRBV4-1 to TRBJ1-5, with D hard to call. The CDR3 contains 15 residues. V was shortened by 4 bases and J by 9 bases, with 19 bases between the two germline ends. Germline values: CDR1 MGHRA, CDR2 YSYEKL. The DNA for the CDR3 is TGCGCCAGCAGCCTGAGGACGGCGGACCTATCGCCCCAGCATTTT. Translating gives CASSLRTADLSPQHF.

V is TRBV4-3 and J is TRBJ1-1; tentative D call: TRBD1 (5 bases). The ends were cut back, 1 base at V and 2 bases at J, with 11 bases in the middle. The CDR3 contains 15 residues. Germline CDR1 is LGHNA and CDR2 is YSLEER. The CDR3 DNA follows: TGCGCCAGCAGCCAAGTTCAGGGACTCAACACTGAAGCTTTCTTT. Translation: CASSQVQGLNTEAFF.

The CDR3 reads CASTKGLENIQYF. The CDR3 bases are TGTGCCAGCACAAAGGGGCTAGAAAACATTCAGTACTTC. This chain links TRBV6-1 with TRBJ2-4, with a tentative D call TRBD1 (5 bases). The CDR3 extends over 13 amino acids. V shed 7 bases and J shed 5 bases, with 12 bases lying between them. Germline CDR1 MNHNS, CDR2 SASEGT.

This rearrangement joins TRBV6-1 to TRBJ1-2; D gene unclear. Germline assignment: CDR1 MNHNS and CDR2 SASEGT. Trimming removed 3 bases at V and 6 bases at J, with 20 bases between. The CDR3 is 16 amino acids. The CDR3 DNA sequence: TGTGCCAGCAGTGACGGGGTCCAGCTCACCTCCGATGGCTACACCTTC. It is translated as CASSDGVQLTSDGYTF.

This chain connects TRBV30 to TRBJ2-3, with 8 bases that match TRBD1. V lost 2 bases and J lost 1; bases outside the gene matches: 2. Germline V gene lookup returns CDR1 GTSNPN and CDR2 SVGIG (reference sequence). CDR3 length: 14 amino acids. CDR3 nucleotide sequence: TGTGCCTGGAGTTCGGGACAGGGCACAGATACGCAGTATTTT. Amino acid sequence: CAWSSGQGTDTQYF.

The genes are TRBV28 and TRBJ2-7; 15 bases line up with TRBD2. This CDR3 region has 18 residues. V dropped 5 bases and J dropped 0; count of bases not matched to a gene: 8. Germline V gene data show CDR1 as MDHEN and CDR2 as SYDVKM. CDR3 in amino acids: CASSAGLAGGRSSYEQYV. CDR3 DNA: TGTGCCAGCAGTGCCGGACTAGCGGGAGGGCGGAGCTCCTACGAGCAGTACGTC.

The V call is TRBV19, the J call TRBJ2-2, with a weak D call TRBD2 (6 bases). Trimming took 3 bases from V and 6 from J, leaving 17 bases between them. The CDR3 is 16 residues long. The germline gives CDR1 LNHDA, CDR2 SQIVND (reference sequence). The DNA of the CDR3 is TGTGCCAGTAGTATTTATGGCGGGATCTTCTCCGGGGAGCTGTTTTTT. This encodes CASSIYGGIFSGELFF.

The rearrangement joins TRBV6-5 to TRBJ2-7; 7 bases are a match to TRBD2. CDR3 length: 13 residues. Germline V CDR1 and CDR2: MNHEY, SVGAGI. Germline trimming cut 4 bases from V and 2 bases from J; bases unmatched to any gene: 2. As DNA, the CDR3 is TGTGCCAGCAGTTGGGGGGGACCCTACGAGCAGTACTTC. This translates into CASSWGGPYEQYF.

This clone came up once. The rearrangement uses TRBV4-3 and TRBJ1-2; no clear D gene. Trimming removed 1 base at V and 8 bases at J, with 17 bases between. The CDR3 is 15 residues long. Germline CDR1 reads LGHNA; CDR2 reads YSLEER. CDR3: CASSQGEGSRWGYTF. The DNA of the CDR3 is TGCGCCAGCAGCCAAGGCGAGGGATCGAGGTGGGGCTACACCTTC.

The V gene is TRBV29-1, the J gene TRBJ2-3; D may correspond to TRBD1 or TRBD2 (5 bases each). This CDR3 is 13 amino acids long. Trimming removed 5 bases at V and 10 bases at J, with 19 bases between. Per germline, CDR1 SQVTM and CDR2 ANQGSEA. The CDR3 sequence: CSVFHSGPPPQYF. As DNA, the CDR3 is TGCAGCGTTTTCCATTCGGGGCCCCCTCCGCAGTATTTT.

V and J are TRBV4-3 and TRBJ2-1; no clear D gene. This CDR3 comprises 16 residues. CDR1 is LGHNA, CDR2 YSLEER, per germline. V shed 1 base and J shed 7 bases, with 17 bases lying between them. The CDR3 DNA sequence: TGCGCCAGCAGCCAAGGTCGAGCGATCCTAGGGAATGAGCAGTTCTTC. Amino acids: CASSQGRAILGNEQFF.